Presented here are 16 T cell receptor beta chains from one specimen sequenced in a study of blood T cell repertoires in COVID-19 (dated by TCRdb to the early 2020s). Receptor amplification or capture employed the immunoSEQ multiplex PCR assay. TCRdb mirrors the immuneACCESS table, restricted to in-frame sequences. Some clones are absent from its copies; in checked studies, under half trace to an unresolved V gene, and the reason for the others is unknown. This sample comprises approximately 240,000 clones, about 93% of them detected only once. The ten top clones hold roughly 0.89% of the sample. The sample was peripheral blood. The receptors shown here come from a man between 25 and 39 years old with COVID-19, enrolled during active disease.

The rearrangement links TRBV4-1 to TRBJ1-2; no reliable D call. The germline gives CDR1 MGHRA, CDR2 YSYEKL. The CDR3 covers 15 residues. The V gene lost 0 bases and the J gene lost 4 bases, with 12 bases spanning the gap. In DNA, the CDR3 is TGCGCCAGCAGCCAAGAGGTCCAACAGAGCTATGGCTACACCTTC. It is translated as CASSQEVQQSYGYTF.

The rearrangement joins TRBV6-5 to TRBJ2-2, with 7 positions matching TRBD1. V lost 6 bases and J lost 0; bases outside the gene matches: 1. This CDR3 has 14 residues. Germline V lookup: CDR1 MNHEY, CDR2 SVGAGI. The CDR3 loop reads CASRGQPNTGELFF. In DNA, the CDR3 is TGTGCCAGCAGGGGACAGCCGAACACCGGGGAGCTGTTTTTT.

The chain uses TRBV7-2 and TRBJ1-6; D unresolved. Germline values: CDR1 SGHTA, CDR2 FQGNSA. V lost 2 bases and J lost 7, with 12 bases in between. The CDR3 consists of 15 residues. CDR3 residues: CASSLRGSGNSPLHF. The DNA for the CDR3 is TGTGCCAGCAGCTTAAGAGGCAGTGGAAATTCACCCCTCCACTTT.

V usage is TRBV6-5 and J usage is TRBJ1-6; 8 nucleotides match TRBD1. CDR1 MNHEY and CDR2 SVGAGI come from the germline V gene. This CDR3 spans 14 amino acids. The junction had 6 bases not matched to a gene; V was cut back by 5 bases and J by 9 bases. Written as DNA, the CDR3 is TGTGCCAGCAGTACCCAGGGGGCTGCTTCACCCCTCCACTTT. Encoded protein: CASSTQGAASPLHF.

The V gene is TRBV5-1, the J gene TRBJ1-1; no clear D gene. Germline CDR1 reads SGHRS; CDR2 reads YFSETQ. V dropped 5 bases and J dropped 2 bases, with 10 bases sitting between them. The CDR3 runs 13 residues. The CDR3 nucleotides are TGCGCCAGCAGGGCCGGGAGTAACACTGAAGCTTTCTTT. Protein: CASRAGSNTEAFF.

The V gene is TRBV6-1, the J gene TRBJ1-6; 8 bases are shared with TRBD1. The length of the CDR3 is 15 residues. Trimming cost V 0 bases and J 10 bases; bases outside gene matches: 5. From germline, CDR1 is MNHNS and CDR2 SASEGT. The CDR3 bases are TGTGCCAGCAGTGAAGCGGCAGGGGGCGAGTCACCCCTCCACTTT. Its translation is CASSEAAGGESPLHF.

The genes are TRBV12-5 and TRBJ1-5; perhaps TRBD1 as D (5 bases). V shed 7 bases and J shed 0 bases, with 10 bases lying between them. CDR1 and CDR2 (germline): LGHNT, FRNRAP. The CDR3 is 14 amino acids. The chain's CDR3 is CASASTGSNQPQHF. CDR3 sequence (DNA): TGTGCTAGTGCCTCCACAGGTAGCAATCAGCCCCAGCATTTT.

In DNA, the CDR3 is TGTGCCAGCAGGGGTAGGGGTGGTGGAAACACCATATATTTT. This sequence encodes CASRGRGGGNTIYF. This chain joins TRBV6-5 and TRBJ1-3, with TRBD1 as a possible D gene (5 bases). V was trimmed by 6 bases and J by 3 bases, leaving 12 bases between them. The germline V gene has CDR1 MNHEY and CDR2 SVGAGI. The CDR3 has 14 residues.

The chain uses TRBV12-5 and TRBJ1-4; the match to TRBD1 covers 8 bases. CDR1 and CDR2 (germline): LGHNT, FRNRAP. This CDR3 is built from 14 residues. The J segment lost 8 bases and the V segment lost 3 bases, leaving 5 bases of the junction unmatched. CDR3 in amino acids: CASGFGQGREKLFF. CDR3 nucleotide sequence: TGTGCTAGTGGTTTTGGACAGGGTCGCGAAAAACTGTTTTTT.

The rearrangement joins TRBV5-1 to TRBJ2-7; D perhaps matches TRBD1 (6 bases). V gave up 5 bases and J gave up 3 bases, with 18 bases separating them. Germline V lookup: CDR1 SGHRS, CDR2 YFSETQ. The CDR3 is made up of 15 amino acids. Written as DNA, the CDR3 is TGCGCCAGCAGACAGGGTTTTGGATCTGTCTACGAGCAGTACTTC. As protein: CASRQGFGSVYEQYF. Using reference TRBV5-1 and TRBJ2-7 for the parts outside the CDR3, the full variable domain is KAGVTQTPRYLIKTRGQQVTLSCSPISGHRSVSWYQQTPGQGLQFLFEYFSETQRNKGNFPGRFSGRQFSNSRSEMNVSTLELGDSALYLCASRQGFGSVYEQYFGPGTRLTVT.

The chain links TRBV11-1 to TRBJ2-5; D is undetermined. CDR3 size: 12 residues. Looked up from germline, CDR1 is SGHAT and CDR2 is FQDESV (reference sequence). With 4 bases removed from V and 4 bases from J, the gap between germline ends came to 7 bases. The CDR3 DNA follows: TGTGCCAGCAGCTACGTCGGAGAGACCCAGTACTTC. Translating gives CASSYVGETQYF.

The chain has TRBV19 and TRBJ1-1, with D maybe TRBD1 (5 bases). Trimming removed 7 bases at V and 7 bases at J, with 22 bases between. In germline, CDR1 is LNHDA, CDR2 SQIVND (reference sequence). The CDR3 runs 15 residues. In nucleotides, the CDR3 is TGTGCCAGTAAGTCTCGTTGGTCAGGGAACGTTGAAGCTTTCTTT. Residues: CASKSRWSGNVEAFF.

CDR3 bases: TGCGCCAGCAGCTTAGGACAGGGGGGTCTTGTTGAAGCTTTCTTT. Translating it yields CASSLGQGGLVEAFF. The chain is built from TRBV5-1 and TRBJ1-1, with 10 bases that match TRBD1. With V trimmed by 2 bases and J by 7 bases, 8 bases remained unmatched. CDR1 and CDR2 (germline): SGHRS, YFSETQ. CDR3 length equals 15 residues.

The chain links TRBV6-6 to TRBJ2-3; the D gene is possibly TRBD2 (6 bases). The V and J ends lost 6 bases and 2 bases respectively, with 12 bases between them. This CDR3 contains 14 residues. CDR1 MNHNY and CDR2 SVGAGI come from the germline V gene (reference sequence). The CDR3 sequence is CASRGRRDTDTQYF. DNA of the CDR3: TGTGCCAGCAGGGGACGGAGGGACACAGATACGCAGTATTTT.

This chain joins TRBV29-1 and TRBJ2-7, with 13 bases fitting TRBD2. Germline CDR1 is SQVTM and CDR2 is ANQGSEA. Trimming removed 4 bases from V and 0 bases from J; junction bases left unmatched: 6. The CDR3 sequence is 16 residues long. The CDR3 region has the DNA TGCAGCGTTGTGCGGACTAGCGGGGGAATCTCCTACGAGCAGTACTTC. Amino acid sequence: CSVVRTSGGISYEQYF.

The chain is built from TRBV2 and TRBJ1-4, with unresolved D. This CDR3 comprises 13 residues. V lost 7 bases to trimming and J lost 8 bases, with 14 bases between them. The germline V gene encodes CDR1 SNHLY and CDR2 FYNNEI. In DNA form, the CDR3 reads TGTGCCAGCAACCGAAAGGGAGAAGAAAAACTGTTTTTT. It encodes CASNRKGEEKLFF.